The 25 T cell receptor beta chains presented below share a single source sample, sequenced in a study of response to subunit inactivated influenza vaccine. TCRdb independently ran MiXCR on the RT-PCR reads; one entry per CDR3 protein. The profile covers 160,000 or so distinct CDR3 sequences, with approximately 10% appearing a single time and approximately 13% taken by the ten largest. The sequencing used non-naive T cells sorted from PBMCs, collected 40 to 50 days after vaccination. The receptor source for this set is a man aged 45-65 years who received an inactivated influenza vaccine.

The rearrangement uses TRBV3-1 and TRBJ2-7; 7 nucleotides match TRBD2. CDR1 is LGHDT, CDR2 YNNKEL, per germline (reference sequence). Trimming at V came to 3 bases and at J to 2 bases, leaving 13 bases not matched to a gene. The CDR3 sequence is 17 residues long. This CDR3 reads CASSQGGTTRGPYEQYF. The CDR3 DNA reads as TGTGCCAGCAGCCAGGGGGGGACTACCCGGGGCCCCTACGAGCAGTACTTC.

V and J are TRBV4-3 and TRBJ2-1; D remains unclear. Germline loops: CDR1 LGHNA, CDR2 YSLEER. The V gene lost 0 bases and the J gene lost 6 bases, with 18 bases spanning the gap. This CDR3 has 17 amino acids. The CDR3 here is CASSQDPRNPALNEQFF. CDR3 sequence (DNA): TGCGCCAGCAGCCAAGATCCTAGGAACCCGGCCCTCAATGAGCAGTTCTTC.

The sample holds a few counts of this clonotype. The chain has TRBV7-2 and TRBJ2-3; TRBD1 aligns across 8 bases. The CDR3 loop spans 14 amino acids. CDR1 is SGHTA, CDR2 FQGNSA, per germline. V was clipped by 5 bases and J by 4 bases; unmatched bases: 5. CDR3 in amino acids: CASSRWTGSDTQYF. The CDR3 DNA follows: TGTGCCAGCAGCCGCTGGACAGGGTCAGATACGCAGTATTTT.

This clonotype was seen many times. The chain carries TRBV7-9 and TRBJ1-2; the match to TRBD1 covers 8 bases. Germline CDR1 SEHNR, CDR2 FQNEAQ (reference sequence). V lost 4 bases, J lost 0 bases, and 4 bases stayed unmatched. The CDR3 loop spans 15 amino acids. CDR3 protein: CASSSGTGANYGYTF. The CDR3 bases are TGTGCCAGCAGCTCCGGGACAGGCGCTAACTATGGCTACACCTTC.

This sequence joins TRBV12-3 or TRBV12-4 and TRBJ1-1; no definite D call. CDR3 size: 14 residues. V lost 7 bases and J 7 bases, leaving 19 bases between the germline ends. CDR3 sequence (DNA): TGTGCCAGCAAAGGACCCGGAGCCGGAGGTGAAGCTTTCTTT. Amino acid sequence: CASKGPGAGGEAFF.

The gene calls are TRBV5-4 and TRBJ1-6, with D uncertain. The CDR3 totals 14 residues. CDR1 SGHNT and CDR2 YYREEE come from the germline V gene (reference sequence). V dropped 4 bases and J dropped 9 bases, with 14 bases sitting between them. CDR3 protein: CASSPTPTLSPLHF. In DNA, the CDR3 is TGTGCCAGCAGCCCGACCCCGACCCTTTCACCCCTCCACTTT. Variable domain in full (rest from reference TRBV5-4 and TRBJ1-6): ETGVTQSPTHLIKTRGQQVTLRCSSQSGHNTVSWYQQALGQGPQFIFQYYREEENGRGNFPPRFSGLQFPNYSSELNVNALELDDSALYLCASSPTPTLSPLHFGNGTRLTVT.

This clonotype was seen a handful of times. This sequence joins TRBV12-3 or TRBV12-4 and TRBJ1-5; unclear D gene. Trimming took off 3 bases at V and 7 bases at J, with 13 bases between the two ends. This CDR3 comprises 14 residues. The chain's CDR3 is CASSFAGRLQPQHF. CDR3 nucleotide sequence: TGTGCCAGCAGTTTCGCGGGCCGATTGCAGCCCCAGCATTTT.

This clonotype was detected only a few times. The genes are TRBV10-3 and TRBJ2-5; 10 bases align to TRBD2. The CDR3 is 16 residues long. Trimming at V came to 0 bases and at J to 2 bases, leaving 3 bases not matched to a gene. CDR1 and CDR2 (germline): ENHRY, SYGVKD. CDR3 DNA: TGTGCCATCAGTGAGTCAAGCGGGGGGGGTCAAGAGACCCAGTACTTC. This codes for CAISESSGGGQETQYF.

This clonotype was counted only a few times. The gene calls are TRBV11-2 and TRBJ2-5, with no clear D. The CDR3 extends over 14 amino acids. Trimming removed 8 bases at V and 2 bases at J, with 15 bases between. Germline V gives CDR1 SGHAT, CDR2 FQNNGV. The CDR3 reads CASSSTDLQETQYF. DNA for the CDR3: TGTGCCAGCTCGAGCACAGACTTACAAGAGACCCAGTACTTC.

The rearrangement joins TRBV5-4 to TRBJ2-2, with 8 bases fitting TRBD2. Germline V gene data show CDR1 as SGHNT and CDR2 as YYREEE (reference sequence). V dropped 1 base and J dropped 1; count of bases not matched to a gene: 6. CDR3 length equals 17 residues. DNA of the CDR3: TGTGCCAGCAGCTTGTCTTTAACTAGCGGGAACACCGGGGAGCTGTTTTTT. It is translated as CASSLSLTSGNTGELFF.

This clonotype appeared a few times. This chain connects TRBV20-1 to TRBJ2-2; 10 nucleotides agree with TRBD2. This CDR3 has 17 residues. The V segment lost 6 bases and the J segment 0 bases; nucleotides outside the gene matches: 10. Germline V gives CDR1 DFQATT, CDR2 SNEGSKA (reference sequence). In DNA form, the CDR3 reads TGCAGTGCCCGAGGACTAGCGGCGATGTCGAACACCGGGGAGCTGTTTTTT. The encoded protein is CSARGLAAMSNTGELFF.

This clonotype has at least ten counts. This rearrangement joins TRBV7-2 to TRBJ1-1; tentative D call: TRBD1 (6 bases). The CDR3 has 13 amino acids. From germline, CDR1 is SGHTA and CDR2 FQGNSA. The V gene lost 5 bases and the J gene lost 5 bases, with 12 bases spanning the gap. The chain's CDR3 is CASSIGGGTEAFF. CDR3 DNA: TGTGCCAGCAGCATCGGGGGCGGTACTGAAGCTTTCTTT. Based on the CDR3 plus reference TRBV7-2 and TRBJ1-1, the full variable domain is GAGVSQSPSNKVTEKGKDVELRCDPISGHTALYWYRQSLGQGLEFLIYFQGNSAPDKSGLPSDRFSAERTGGSVSTLTIQRTQQEDSAVYLCASSIGGGTEAFFGQGTRLTVV.

The gene calls are TRBV7-2 and TRBJ2-7, with D possibly matching TRBD2 (5 bases). Germline V gives CDR1 SGHTA, CDR2 FQGNSA. Trimming removed 4 bases from V and 2 bases from J, with 12 bases in between. This CDR3 spans 14 amino acids. DNA for the CDR3: TGTGCCAGCAGCTCCACCGGGATCGCCTACGAGCAGTACTTC. Its protein is CASSSTGIAYEQYF.

This clonotype was recorded at least ten times. This chain connects TRBV7-9 to TRBJ2-7; D unresolved. This CDR3 comprises 14 residues. V was cut by 3 bases and J by 0 bases, with 9 bases left in between. The germline V gene encodes CDR1 SEHNR and CDR2 FQNEAQ (reference sequence). Here the CDR3 DNA reads TGTGCCAGCAGCTTCGGACGGTTCTCCTACGAGCAGTACTTC. Its protein is CASSFGRFSYEQYF.

This clonotype was found many times. The chain employs TRBV11-2 and TRBJ1-6, with 12 bases matching TRBD1. The CDR3 spans 17 residues. Trimming cost V 4 bases and J 10 bases; bases outside gene matches: 11. Germline V gene sequence: CDR1 SGHAT, CDR2 FQNNGV. The CDR3, as DNA: TGTGCCAGCAGCTCGCTAAACCGGGACAGGGGGCTGTCACCCCTCCACTTT. This encodes CASSSLNRDRGLSPLHF.

The chain is built from TRBV3-1 and TRBJ2-7, with D perhaps TRBD2 (6 bases). The V end lost 0 bases, the J end lost 0 bases, and 18 bases lay between the germline ends. This CDR3 is 18 amino acids long. CDR1 LGHDT and CDR2 YNNKEL come from the germline V gene (reference sequence). The CDR3 here is CASSQDWVGGILSYEQYF. The CDR3 DNA sequence: TGTGCCAGCAGCCAAGATTGGGTAGGAGGGATCCTCTCCTACGAGCAGTACTTC.

This clonotype was observed a handful of times. The genes are TRBV2 and TRBJ1-2, with D hard to call. V was clipped by 3 bases and J by 7 bases, with 9 bases between them. Germline V gives CDR1 SNHLY, CDR2 FYNNEI. The CDR3 sequence is 12 residues long. The CDR3 sequence is CASSESRSGYTF. The CDR3 bases are TGTGCCAGCAGTGAGTCCCGGAGTGGCTACACCTTC.

This clonotype was counted many times. CDR3 DNA: TGTGCCAGCAGCCCCCCCACAGTGTATGGCTACACCTTC. Translated: CASSPPTVYGYTF. The rearrangement joins TRBV5-6 to TRBJ1-2; no clear D. The CDR3 loop spans 13 amino acids. CDR1 and CDR2 (germline): SGHDT, YYEEEE. Trimming pared 4 bases from V and 5 bases from J, leaving 12 bases between.

This chain links TRBV3-1 with TRBJ2-2; D uncertain. The CDR3 has 13 amino acids. CDR1 and CDR2 (germline): LGHDT, YNNKEL (reference sequence). The V and J ends lost 1 base and 6 bases respectively, with 6 bases between them. Here the CDR3 DNA reads TGTGCCAGCAGCCAAGTGGTGCCCGGGGAGCTGTTTTTT. Its translation is CASSQVVPGELFF.

This chain links TRBV6-2 or TRBV6-3 with TRBJ2-6; D is unresolved. The germline V gene has CDR1 MNHEY and CDR2 SVGEGT. The V and J ends lost 2 bases and 2 bases respectively, with 7 bases between them. CDR3 length: 15 residues. As DNA, the CDR3 is TGTGCCAGCAGTTACGGTGGGGCTGGGGCCAACGTCCTGACTTTC. Protein sequence: CASSYGGAGANVLTF.

About this clonotype: A clone one base away is much larger, so this may be a read error. This chain links TRBV6-2 or TRBV6-3 with TRBJ2-1; no clear D gene. The CDR3 spans 13 residues. Germline loops: CDR1 MNHEY, CDR2 SVGEGT. Here the CDR3 DNA reads TGTGCCAGCAGTACCCCAGACCACAATGACCAGTTCTTC. The encoded protein is CASSTPDHNDQFF.

The sample holds many counts of this clonotype. The chain couples TRBV10-3 to TRBJ2-7, with 9 bases aligning to TRBD1. The CDR3 spans 12 residues. V gave up 8 bases and J gave up 6 bases; unmatched junction bases: 5. The germline V gene encodes CDR1 ENHRY and CDR2 SYGVKD. CDR3 in DNA: TGTGCCATCGGGACAGGGAGCCCCGAGCAGTACTTC. Translating gives CAIGTGSPEQYF.

The sample holds a few counts of this clonotype. The V and J genes are TRBV12-3 or TRBV12-4 and TRBJ2-2, with a weak D call TRBD2 (6 bases). CDR3 length: 13 residues. CDR3 in amino acids: CASRGGGAGELFF. The CDR3 nucleotides are TGTGCAAGCCGGGGAGGCGGGGCTGGGGAGCTGTTTTTT.

V and J are TRBV6-1 and TRBJ2-5; TRBD2 agrees at 10 bases. CDR3 length: 16 residues. The junction had 11 bases not matched to a gene; V was cut back by 5 bases and J by 5 bases. From germline, CDR1 is MNHNS and CDR2 SASEGT. CDR3 nucleotides: TGTGCCAGCAGTCATATGAGCGGGGGGGCCTTGGAGACCCAGTACTTC. Amino acids: CASSHMSGGALETQYF.

This clonotype was observed a handful of times. The chain employs TRBV5-1 and TRBJ1-4, with 7 bases identical to TRBD1. The CDR3 runs to 16 residues. V trimming: 3 bases; J trimming: 3 bases; junction bases outside the gene matches: 8. CDR1 is SGHRS, CDR2 YFSETQ, per germline. The CDR3 nucleotides are TGCGCCAGCAGCTCCAACGCGAGGGGGCCTAATGAAAAACTGTTTTTT. This codes for CASSSNARGPNEKLFF.